The 6 T cell receptor beta chains below come from one sample, sequenced in a study of cytomegalovirus exposure and HLA in healthy donors. Primers included in the PCR were 60 Vbeta and 13 Jbeta primers. Here immunoSEQ multiplex PCR was the method, and the copy in TCRdb shows in-frame clones only, minus some. This sample has more than 80,000 clones; 65% to 90% occur once, and the top ten carry 1.6%. Sequencing was carried out using PBMCs. The source is a man between 50 and 59 years old in good health and CMV-seronegative.

This chain joins TRBV6-1 and TRBJ2-7; TRBD2 might be the D (5 bases). V shed 3 bases and J shed 2 bases, with 11 bases lying between them. This CDR3 spans 14 amino acids. Germline loops: CDR1 MNHNS, CDR2 SASEGT. CDR3 sequence (DNA): TGTGCCAGCAGTGATAGGACTTCCCCCTACGAGCAGTACTTC. Translation gives CASSDRTSPYEQYF.

The chain carries TRBV7-2 and TRBJ1-1, with D possibly matching TRBD1 (6 bases). Trimming shortened V by 8 bases and J by 11 bases, and 18 bases separated the two germline ends. CDR3 length: 12 residues. Germline loops: CDR1 SGHTA, CDR2 FQGNSA. The CDR3 here is CASEYRAGVAFF. The DNA for the CDR3 is TGTGCCAGCGAATACCGAGCAGGGGTCGCTTTCTTT.

The chain employs TRBV6-1 and TRBJ1-5; TRBD1 might be the D (6 bases). The CDR3 runs to 16 residues. The V gene lost 2 bases and the J gene lost 6 bases, with 17 bases spanning the gap. Looked up from germline, CDR1 is MNHNS and CDR2 is SASEGT. The CDR3 region has the DNA TGTGCCAGCAGTGAAATAGGACAGATAAGAAGTCAGCCCCAGCATTTT. It is translated as CASSEIGQIRSQPQHF.

This clone turned up a few times. The rearrangement uses TRBV7-6 and TRBJ1-2; D is unresolved. The germline V gene encodes CDR1 SGHVS and CDR2 FNYEAQ. V was shortened by 1 base and J by 4 bases, with 13 bases between the two germline ends. This CDR3 region has 15 residues. CDR3 in DNA: TGTGCCAGCAGCTTAGAGGCAGGATCCTCCTATGGCTACACCTTC. Translated, it gives CASSLEAGSSYGYTF.

J is TRBJ1-1 and V is TRBV30; 8 bases match TRBD1. The V gene end was trimmed by 5 bases and the J gene end by 1 base; junction bases not matched to a gene: 3. The CDR3 totals 13 residues. The germline V gene encodes CDR1 GTSNPN and CDR2 SVGIG (reference sequence). The CDR3 loop reads CAWAGQANTEAFF. CDR3 nucleotide sequence: TGTGCCTGGGCGGGACAGGCGAACACTGAAGCTTTCTTT.

The chain has TRBV4-2 and TRBJ1-1; TRBD1 might be the D (5 bases). Trimming left V 4 bases short and J 0 bases short, with 15 bases between. The CDR3 extends over 16 amino acids. Germline V gives CDR1 LGHNA, CDR2 YNFKEQ. CDR3: CASSLPRQGVNTEAFF. The DNA of the CDR3 is TGTGCCAGCAGCCTACCTCGGCAGGGCGTGAACACTGAAGCTTTCTTT.